This paragraph covers one T cell receptor beta chain sequence. The sample's treatment: preoperative locoregional IRX-2 cytokine immunotherapy. Samples came from a phase Ib trial of preoperative locoregional IRX-2 cytokine immunotherapy. Profiling relied on immunoSEQ multiplex PCR, and the TCRdb table lists in-frame clones only, not all of them. The sample includes around 62,000 clones, roughly 94% seen only once; the top ten take roughly 1.5%. This specimen belongs to a study of preoperative IRX-2 immunotherapy in early breast cancer. Looked up from germline, CDR1 is SQVTM and CDR2 is ANQGSEA. This CDR3 is built from 13 residues. The V end was cut by 3 bases, the J end by 5 bases, with 13 bases between.

Sampling was carried out from a patient treated with IRX-2 immunotherapy. The TCR was taken from a human donor with breast cancer. V gene TRBV29-1 combines with J gene TRBJ2-5, with D tentatively TRBD1 (6 bases). This chain's CDR3 is CSVDGTSEETQYF. CDR3 sequence (DNA): TGCAGCGTTGACGGGACATCGGAGGAGACCCAGTACTTC.